This T cell receptor beta chain was sequenced during a study of a mutant IDH1 vaccine in newly diagnosed glioma. Study in general: Former treatment meant radiotherapy, temozolomide, or both; the majority had gotten both. In the visit schedule, V12 fell in week 35, while V13 fell in week 47. Study-level findings and limits: Immune responses arising from the vaccine appeared in approximately 93% of patients.

A note on this clone: The antigen is unknown.

This sample's time point: week 35, safety follow-up. The content of each vaccine dose was 300 ug of mutant IDH1 20-mer peptide, and topical imiquimod accompanied it. The CDR3 loop spans 15 amino acids. Germline V CDR1 and CDR2: SGHTA, FQGNSA. Trimming removed 3 bases from V and 4 bases from J; junction bases left unmatched: 5. Repertoires were generated with immunoSEQ multiplex PCR, while TCRdb's copy carries only in-frame clones and drops some. The repertoire consists of about 54,000 clones, with under 90% occurring once and the leading ten covering roughly 4%. The genes are TRBV7-2 and TRBJ2-3; 9 nucleotides align to TRBD1. The sequence was obtained from a woman younger than 35 with glioma. The source was PBMCs, collected from a glioma patient whose treatment included an IDH1 peptide vaccine. The CDR3 loop reads CASSFDRGMADTQYF. The CDR3 bases are TGTGCCAGCAGCTTCGACAGGGGGATGGCAGATACGCAGTATTTT.